This entry concerns a single T cell receptor (beta chain). The source of the sample is a study of molecular identifiers for immune sequencing clone quantification. As for the study in general: Naive CD8 RNA (about 19,000 or 110,000 cells) was divided into five aliquots, with four sequenced.

TCRdb analysed the PCR reads with MiXCR anew, one entry per CDR3 protein. The sample includes tens of thousands of distinct CDR3 sequences, around 18% of them seen just once. The CDR3 consists of 13 residues. Trimming pared 6 bases from V and 3 bases from J, leaving 11 bases between. Germline CDR1 and CDR2: SGHTA and FQGNSA. The chain has TRBV7-2 and TRBJ2-5; D is uncertain. The sequence derives from a human donor in good health. Some libraries in this study had Jurkat cell RNA spiked in. Sequenced: naive CD8+ T cells from blood, with Jurkat cell RNA spiked in. Subset in this sample: FACS-sorted CD8+CD4-CCR7+CD45RA+ naive T cells. CDR3 bases: TGTGCCAGCAGTTACCCGGCAGAAGAGACCCAGTACTTC. It encodes CASSYPAEETQYF.